These T cell receptor beta chains were read from a single sample in a study of radiotherapy plus CTLA-4 blockade in lung cancer. Some clones are missing from TCRdb's copy, which holds only in-frame ones; the method was immunoSEQ multiplex PCR. The sample lists 62,000 or so clones; around three quarters were seen once. The sequencing here drew on peripheral blood, taken from a patient treated with radiotherapy plus ipilimumab. The source is a human donor with non-small cell lung cancer who had a complete response to radiotherapy plus ipilimumab. CDR3s include the opening cysteine and the closing phenylalanine or tryptophan. D genes are given only for firm matches. Where a row states a size, it is once, few, many or the class of an expanded clone; other rows omit it.

>.|.|TRBV7-9|TRBJ1-2
TGTGCCAGCAGCTTACTCCCAGGGTCCTATGGCTACACCTTC
CASSLLPGSYGYTF
>TRBD1|.|TRBV19|TRBJ1-4
TGTGCCAGTAGTCCGGACAGGGAGGAAAAACTGTTTTTT
CASSPDREEKLFF
>.|.|TRBV19|TRBJ1-5
TGTGCCAGTACCTTCAGTAGTAGCAATCAGCCCCAGCATTTT
CASTFSSSNQPQHF
>.|few|TRBV5-1|TRBJ2-7
TGCGCCAGCAGGTCACGGTACGCGAGGGGGGGCTTCAGAGAGCAGTACTTC
CASRSRYARGGFREQYF
>TRBD1|.|TRBV2|TRBJ2-5
TGTGCCAGCAGTGGTGCCGGGACAGGGGGAGAGACCCAGTACTTC
CASSGAGTGGETQYF
>TRBD1|.|TRBV11-2|TRBJ1-2
TGTGCCAGCAGCTGGGGACAGGCGGGAGATGGCTACACCTTC
CASSWGQAGDGYTF
>.|.|TRBV5-1|TRBJ2-3
TGCGCCAGCAGCTTGTATCAGGGCACAGATACGCAGTATTTT
CASSLYQGTDTQYF
>TRBD2|.|TRBV7-2|TRBJ2-2
TGTGCCAGCAGCCTCTCAGGACTAGCGGGACCCACCGGGGAGCTGTTTTTT
CASSLSGLAGPTGELFF
>.|.|TRBV5-1|TRBJ1-3
TGCGCCAGCAGCCTCTCGGACAGCCTGATTCAAAACACCATATATTTT
CASSLSDSLIQNTIYF
>.|.|TRBV2|TRBJ2-3
TGTGCCAGCAGTGTGGACAGTGGTTCCGATACGCAGTATTTT
CASSVDSGSDTQYF
>.|.|TRBV5-8|TRBJ1-5
TGTGCCAGCACCGAACCACATATCGACTTTAGCAATCAGCCCCAGCATTTT
CASTEPHIDFSNQPQHF
>.|few|TRBV5-1|TRBJ2-1
TGCGCCAGCAGCTCCAAAGGGGGCTACAATGAGCAGTTCTTC
CASSSKGGYNEQFF
>.|once|TRBV28|TRBJ1-1
TGTGCCAGCAGTTTATATACAGGTTCGATCACTGAAGCTTTCTTT
CASSLYTGSITEAFF
>.|.|TRBV7-8|TRBJ2-7
TGTGCCAGCAGCCTAGACCCCTACGAGCAGTACTTC
CASSLDPYEQYF
>TRBD1|.|TRBV9|TRBJ1-2
TGTGCCAGCAGCCAGAATACGGGACAGGGGGCGAGAGGCTACACCTTC
CASSQNTGQGARGYTF
>.|few|TRBV19|TRBJ2-3
TGTGCCAGTAGTCGAGGGCAGGCGCCAGATACGCAGTATTTT
CASSRGQAPDTQYF
>.|.|TRBV18|TRBJ2-2
TGTGCCAGCTCACCACCGAATTACATGGAAAGGGGCAGGGTGCGGACCGGGGAGCTGTTTTTT
CASSPPNYMERGRVRTGELFF
>.|.|TRBV5-6|TRBJ1-1
TGTGCCAGCAGCTTGGAGGCAGGGACAAGAAGTACTGAAGCTTTCTTT
CASSLEAGTRSTEAFF
>.|once|TRBV28|TRBJ2-1
TGTGCCAGCAGCCCCTTTCGGGGGTCCCACAATGAGCAGTTCTTC
CASSPFRGSHNEQFF
>.|.|TRBV28|TRBJ2-3
TGTGCCAGCAGGGCTAGCACAGATACGCAGTATTTT
CASRASTDTQYF
>.|.|TRBV27|TRBJ2-2
TGTGCCAGCAGTTTAAAATCGAACACCGGGGAGCTGTTTTTT
CASSLKSNTGELFF
>TRBD1|.|TRBV30|TRBJ2-6
TGTGCCTGGAGTCCCGGGACAGTCTCTGGGGCCAACGTCCTGACTTTC
CAWSPGTVSGANVLTF
>TRBD1|.|TRBV10-3|TRBJ1-1
TGTGCCATCAGTGACGGGACAGTCAACACTGAAGCTTTCTTT
CAISDGTVNTEAFF
>TRBD1|.|TRBV5-1|TRBJ1-4
TGCGCCAGCAGCGTGTCGAAGGGACAGGGTGAAAAACTGTTTTTT
CASSVSKGQGEKLFF
>.|.|TRBV6-6|TRBJ2-7
TGTGCCAGCAGTTACCTTGCCGGGGGCTACGAGCAGTACTTC
CASSYLAGGYEQYF
>.|.|TRBV10-3|TRBJ2-2
TGTGCCATCAGTTTTCAGGGACGAGGCACCGGGGAGCTGTTTTTT
CAISFQGRGTGELFF
>.|.|TRBV2|TRBJ2-3
TGTGCCAGCAGATCGGACTATGCCAGTATCCGTACGCAGTATTTT
CASRSDYASIRTQYF
>.|.|TRBV7-2|TRBJ2-7
TGTGCCAGCAGCTTACGGGAGACCTACGAGCAGTACTTC
CASSLRETYEQYF
>.|.|TRBV6-6|TRBJ1-1
TGTGCCAGCAGTCCACCCGGCCCTGAAGCTTTCTTT
CASSPPGPEAFF
>.|.|TRBV13|TRBJ2-2
TGTGCCAGCGTAATTGAAGGGACTAACACCGGGGAGCTGTTTTTT
CASVIEGTNTGELFF
>TRBD1|.|TRBV18|TRBJ1-5
TGTGCCAGCTCACGGACAGGGGTTCAGCCCCAGCATTTT
CASSRTGVQPQHF
>TRBD1|once|TRBV7-9|TRBJ1-5
TGTGCCAGCAGCTTAACAGGGGCCAGCAATCAGCCCCAGCATTTT
CASSLTGASNQPQHF
>.|.|TRBV27|TRBJ1-5
TGTGCCACCCGAAAGTGGGGAGGCAATCAGCCCCAGCATTTT
CATRKWGGNQPQHF
>TRBD1|.|TRBV6-1|TRBJ1-3
TGTGCCAGCAGTGGTCGCCGGGACAGCGGAAACACCATATATTTT
CASSGRRDSGNTIYF
>.|.|TRBV27|TRBJ2-7
TGTGCCAGCAGTTTATCACCGGGACTCCGACCCTACGAGCAGTACTTC
CASSLSPGLRPYEQYF
>.|.|TRBV11-2|TRBJ1-1
TGTGCCAGCAGCTTACGGGAGAACACTGAAGCTTTCTTT
CASSLRENTEAFF
>.|.|TRBV7-9|TRBJ1-2
TGTGCCGGGCATCACAGGGACGGCTATGGCTACACCTTC
CAGHHRDGYGYTF
>.|.|TRBV6-5|TRBJ1-2
TGTGCCAGCAGTTACTCTGGCTATGGCTACACCTTC
CASSYSGYGYTF
>TRBD1|.|TRBV12-5|TRBJ2-2
TGTGCTAGTGGTCCCTCTACAGGGGGCTTTAACACCGGGGAGCTGTTTTTT
CASGPSTGGFNTGELFF
>TRBD1|.|TRBV6-5|TRBJ1-2
TGTGCCAGCAGGCCGACAGGGGGCTTTGGTGGCTACACCTTC
CASRPTGGFGGYTF
>.|.|TRBV18|TRBJ1-1
TGTGCCAGCTCACCGGTAGGCGGCAACACTGAAGCTTTCTTT
CASSPVGGNTEAFF
>TRBD2|.|TRBV25-1|TRBJ2-5
TGTGCCAGCAGTGAAAGGACTAGCGGGAAAGAGACCCAGTACTTC
CASSERTSGKETQYF
>.|.|TRBV20-1|TRBJ2-7
TGCAGTGCTAGGGAGTCCTACGAGCAGTACTTC
CSARESYEQYF
>.|.|TRBV2|TRBJ1-6
TGTGCCAGCGGGGAACAGCAAAATTCACCCCTCCACTTT
CASGEQQNSPLHF
>TRBD2|once|TRBV27|TRBJ2-1
TGTGCCAGCCGGGGGGGGCATCTAATCAATGAGCAGTTCTTC
CASRGGHLINEQFF
>TRBD1|.|TRBV15|TRBJ1-6
TGTGCCACCAGCAGAGAGGGACAGGGATCTTCACCCCTCCACTTT
CATSREGQGSSPLHF
>.|.|TRBV5-1|TRBJ1-1
TGCGCCAGCAGCTCGGGGAGTGGCGGACCATTTGAAGCTTTCTTT
CASSSGSGGPFEAFF
>TRBD1|once|TRBV2|TRBJ1-4
TGTGCCAGCAGAACTAGACAGGGTAATGAAAAACTGTTTTTT
CASRTRQGNEKLFF
>.|few|TRBV18|TRBJ2-4
TGTGCCAGCTCACCAAGGACAGAAAACATTCAGTACTTC
CASSPRTENIQYF
>.|.|TRBV28|TRBJ2-5
TGTGCCAGCAGGGTTGATCAAGAGACCCAGTACTTC
CASRVDQETQYF
>TRBD2|.|TRBV11-2|TRBJ2-1
TGTGCCAGCGAGCAAGTTAGCGGGGTAACTGAGCAGTTCTTC
CASEQVSGVTEQFF